The 6 T cell receptor beta chains presented below share a single source sample, sequenced in a study of blood T cell repertoires in COVID-19. Sequencing was performed with immunoSEQ multiplex PCR; in TCRdb, only in-frame clones are kept and a portion is missing. The data show more than 100,000 clones, nearly 85% seen once. Sequenced sample: peripheral blood. The receptors shown here come from a human donor in a cohort sampled during active or convalescent COVID-19.

The count of this clone is one. V and J are TRBV2 and TRBJ2-5, with TRBD2 identical over 8 bases. The CDR3 sequence is 15 residues long. V lost 6 bases to trimming and J lost 1 base; unmatched junction nucleotides: 7. Germline CDR1 is SNHLY and CDR2 is FYNNEI. DNA of the CDR3: TGTGCCAGCAGACCTCAGCGGGGGACCCAAGAGACCCAGTACTTC. This sequence encodes CASRPQRGTQETQYF.

This chain links TRBV29-1 with TRBJ2-6, with 11 bases that match TRBD1. V lost 6 bases, J lost 3 bases, and 7 bases stayed unmatched. Germline loops: CDR1 SQVTM, CDR2 ANQGSEA. CDR3 length equals 16 residues. Written as DNA, the CDR3 is TGCAGCGTGCCCGGGACAGGGGGAGGTGGGGCCAACGTCCTGACTTTC. It encodes CSVPGTGGGGANVLTF.

The genes are TRBV12-3 or TRBV12-4 and TRBJ1-1; no clear D. The CDR3 spans 13 residues. Deletions cut 6 bases from V and 4 bases from J, with 12 bases between. The chain's CDR3 is CASRLTRRTEAFF. DNA for the CDR3: TGTGCCAGCAGACTTACCAGGCGCACTGAAGCTTTCTTT.

The chain recombines TRBV24-1 with TRBJ1-5; D is undetermined. The ends were cut back, 4 bases at V and 7 bases at J, with 10 bases in the middle. This CDR3 is built from 13 residues. Looked up from germline, CDR1 is KGHDR and CDR2 is SFDVKD. The CDR3 DNA sequence: TGTGCCACCAGTGAGGAGGGAGGGCAGCCCCAGCATTTT. This codes for CATSEEGGQPQHF.

The rearrangement uses TRBV5-1 and TRBJ2-1, with a tentative D call TRBD2 (6 bases). Looked up from germline, CDR1 is SGHRS and CDR2 is YFSETQ. The CDR3 runs 15 residues. V gave up 3 bases and J gave up 7 bases, with 17 bases separating them. CDR3 coding DNA: TGCGCCAGCAGCTGGGACTCCGGGGTGGGGAATGAGCAGTTCTTC. This encodes CASSWDSGVGNEQFF.

The V gene is TRBV14, the J gene TRBJ2-1, with 9 bases matching TRBD1. Germline values: CDR1 SGHDN, CDR2 FVKESK. The CDR3 loop spans 16 amino acids. Trimming cost V 3 bases and J 9 bases; bases outside gene matches: 12. CDR3 in amino acids: CASSQGSGQGRREQFF. CDR3 DNA: TGTGCCAGCAGCCAGGGTTCGGGACAGGGACGACGTGAGCAGTTCTTC.